This TCR beta chain appears in the sequencing data of a study of radiotherapy plus CTLA-4 blockade in lung cancer. Overall study findings and caveats: Increased serum interferon-beta after radiation also reportedly predicted response strongly. Among blood TCR repertoires after radiotherapy plus ipilimumab, tumor-derived clones expanded.

This CDR3 is built from 14 residues. After removal of 4 bases from V and 8 bases from J, the junction contained 6 bases not matched to a gene. Looked up from germline, CDR1 is SGHAT and CDR2 is FQNNGV. The data were produced by immunoSEQ multiplex PCR, yet TCRdb's version contains in-frame clones alone and is incomplete. The sample has almost 55,000 clones, more than 65% seen once. Turning to this clone: The antigen is unknown.

V gene TRBV11-2 combines with J gene TRBJ1-4; 8 bases are shared with TRBD1. The receptor's source is a human donor with non-small cell lung cancer who had a partial response to radiotherapy plus ipilimumab. The sample in question was peripheral blood, obtained from a patient treated with radiotherapy plus ipilimumab. The CDR3 DNA reads as TGTGCCAGCAGCTCACAGGGGGTCAGGGAAAAACTGTTTTTT. This encodes CASSSQGVREKLFF.